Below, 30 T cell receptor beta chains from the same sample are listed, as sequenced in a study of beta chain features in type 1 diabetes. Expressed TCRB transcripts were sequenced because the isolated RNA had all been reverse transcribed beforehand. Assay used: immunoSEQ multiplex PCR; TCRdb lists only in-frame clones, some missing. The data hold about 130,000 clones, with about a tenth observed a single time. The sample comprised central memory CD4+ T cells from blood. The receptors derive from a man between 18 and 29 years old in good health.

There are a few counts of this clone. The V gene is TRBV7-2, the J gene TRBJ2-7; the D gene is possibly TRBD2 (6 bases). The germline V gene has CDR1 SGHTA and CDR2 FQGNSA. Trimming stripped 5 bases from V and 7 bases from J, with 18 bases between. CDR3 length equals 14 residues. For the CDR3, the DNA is TGTGCCAGCAGCATCGGATACGGGGGTCGGGAGCAGTACTTC. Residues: CASSIGYGGREQYF.

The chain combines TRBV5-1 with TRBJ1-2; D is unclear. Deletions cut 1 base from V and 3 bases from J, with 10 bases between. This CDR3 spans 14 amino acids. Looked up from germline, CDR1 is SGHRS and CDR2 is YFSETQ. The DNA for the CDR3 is TGCGCCAGCAGCTTGTCGGAGGGCTACTATGGCTACACCTTC. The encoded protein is CASSLSEGYYGYTF. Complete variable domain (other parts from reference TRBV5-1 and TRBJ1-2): KAGVTQTPRYLIKTRGQQVTLSCSPISGHRSVSWYQQTPGQGLQFLFEYFSETQRNKGNFPGRFSGRQFSNSRSEMNVSTLELGDSALYLCASSLSEGYYGYTFGSGTRLTVV.

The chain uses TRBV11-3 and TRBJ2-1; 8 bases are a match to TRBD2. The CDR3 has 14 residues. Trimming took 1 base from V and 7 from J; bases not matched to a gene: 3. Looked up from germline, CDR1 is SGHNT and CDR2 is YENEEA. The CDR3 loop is CASSLGGGLNEQFF. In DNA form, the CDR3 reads TGTGCCAGCAGCTTAGGCGGGGGGTTAAATGAGCAGTTCTTC. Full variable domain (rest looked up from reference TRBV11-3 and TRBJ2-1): EAGVVQSPRYKIIEKKQPVAFWCNPISGHNTLYWYLQNLGQGPELLIRYENEEAVDDSQLPKDRFSAERLKGVDSTLKIQPAELGDSAVYLCASSLGGGLNEQFFGPGTRLTVL.

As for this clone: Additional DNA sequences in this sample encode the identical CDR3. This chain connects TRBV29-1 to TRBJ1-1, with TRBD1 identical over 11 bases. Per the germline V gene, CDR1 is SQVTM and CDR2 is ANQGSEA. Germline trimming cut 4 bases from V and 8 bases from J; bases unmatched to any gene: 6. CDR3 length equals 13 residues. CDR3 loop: CSVVPDRGREAFF. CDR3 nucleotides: TGCAGCGTTGTCCCGGACAGGGGGCGAGAAGCTTTCTTT.

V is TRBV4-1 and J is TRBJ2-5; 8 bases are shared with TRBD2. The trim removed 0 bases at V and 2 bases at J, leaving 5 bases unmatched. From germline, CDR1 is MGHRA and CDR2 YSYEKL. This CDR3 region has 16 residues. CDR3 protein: CASSQDGLAGQETQYF. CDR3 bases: TGCGCCAGCAGCCAAGACGGGCTAGCGGGTCAAGAGACCCAGTACTTC.

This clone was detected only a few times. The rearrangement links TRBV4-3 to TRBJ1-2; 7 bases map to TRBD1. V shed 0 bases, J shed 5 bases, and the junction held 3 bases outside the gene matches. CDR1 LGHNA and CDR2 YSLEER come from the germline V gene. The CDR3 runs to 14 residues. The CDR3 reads CASSQDQGGYGYTF. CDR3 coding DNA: TGCGCCAGCAGCCAAGATCAGGGGGGTTATGGCTACACCTTC.

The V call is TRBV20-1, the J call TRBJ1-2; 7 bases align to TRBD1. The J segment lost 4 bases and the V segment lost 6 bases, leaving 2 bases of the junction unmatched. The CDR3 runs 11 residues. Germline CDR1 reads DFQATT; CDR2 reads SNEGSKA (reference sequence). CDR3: CSAGTVYGYTF. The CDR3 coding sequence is TGCAGTGCGGGGACAGTCTATGGCTACACCTTC.

CDR3 sequence: CASSRQGATNEKLFF. CDR3 bases: TGCGCCAGCAGCCGGCAGGGGGCAACTAATGAAAAACTGTTTTTT. The genes are TRBV5-1 and TRBJ1-4; 7 bases are a match to TRBD1. This CDR3 is 15 amino acids long. CDR1 SGHRS and CDR2 YFSETQ come from the germline V gene. Trimming removed 4 bases from V and 0 bases from J; junction bases left unmatched: 3.

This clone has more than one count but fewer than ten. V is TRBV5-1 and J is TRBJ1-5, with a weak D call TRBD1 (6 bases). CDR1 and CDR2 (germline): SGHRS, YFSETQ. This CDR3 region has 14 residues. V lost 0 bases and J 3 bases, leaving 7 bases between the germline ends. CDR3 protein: CASSLGDTNQPQHF. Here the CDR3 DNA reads TGCGCCAGCAGCTTGGGGGACACCAATCAGCCCCAGCATTTT.

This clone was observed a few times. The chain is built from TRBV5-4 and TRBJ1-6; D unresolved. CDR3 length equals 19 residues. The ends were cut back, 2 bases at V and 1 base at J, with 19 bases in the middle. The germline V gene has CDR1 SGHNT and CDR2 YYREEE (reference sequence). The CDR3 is CASSFKLRTSTSYNSPLHF. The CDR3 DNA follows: TGTGCCAGCAGCTTTAAGTTGAGAACTTCGACTTCCTATAATTCACCCCTCCACTTT.

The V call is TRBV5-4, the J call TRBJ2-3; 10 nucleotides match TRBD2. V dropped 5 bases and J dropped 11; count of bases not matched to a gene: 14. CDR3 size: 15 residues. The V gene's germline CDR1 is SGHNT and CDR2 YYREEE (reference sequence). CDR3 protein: CASSFNTGTSDRQYF. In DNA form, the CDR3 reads TGTGCCAGCAGTTTTAATACCGGGACTAGCGACAGGCAGTATTTT.

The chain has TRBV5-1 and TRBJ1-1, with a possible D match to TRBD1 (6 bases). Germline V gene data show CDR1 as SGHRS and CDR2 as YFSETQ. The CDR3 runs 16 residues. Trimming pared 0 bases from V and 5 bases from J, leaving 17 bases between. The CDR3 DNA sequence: TGCGCCAGCAGCTTGGGGACAGAAGGATTGTATACTGAAGCTTTCTTT. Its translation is CASSLGTEGLYTEAFF.

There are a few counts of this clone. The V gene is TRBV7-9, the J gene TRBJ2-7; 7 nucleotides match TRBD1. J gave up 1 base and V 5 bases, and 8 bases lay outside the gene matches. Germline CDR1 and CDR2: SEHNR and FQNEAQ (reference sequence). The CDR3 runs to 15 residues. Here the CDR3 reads CASSRTGTESYEQYF. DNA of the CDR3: TGTGCCAGCAGCCGTACCGGGACAGAGTCCTACGAGCAGTACTTC.

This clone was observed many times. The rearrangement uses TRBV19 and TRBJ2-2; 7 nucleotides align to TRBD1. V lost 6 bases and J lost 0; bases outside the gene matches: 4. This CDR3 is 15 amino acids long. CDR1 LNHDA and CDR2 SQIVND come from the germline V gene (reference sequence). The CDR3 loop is CASRTTGSNTGELFF. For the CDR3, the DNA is TGTGCCAGTAGAACGACAGGGTCGAACACCGGGGAGCTGTTTTTT.

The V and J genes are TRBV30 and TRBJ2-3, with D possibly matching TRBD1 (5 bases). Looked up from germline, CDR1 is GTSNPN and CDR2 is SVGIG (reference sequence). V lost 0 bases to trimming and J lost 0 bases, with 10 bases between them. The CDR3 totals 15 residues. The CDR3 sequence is CAWSVGGASTDTQYF. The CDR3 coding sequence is TGTGCCTGGAGTGTAGGTGGGGCAAGCACAGATACGCAGTATTTT.

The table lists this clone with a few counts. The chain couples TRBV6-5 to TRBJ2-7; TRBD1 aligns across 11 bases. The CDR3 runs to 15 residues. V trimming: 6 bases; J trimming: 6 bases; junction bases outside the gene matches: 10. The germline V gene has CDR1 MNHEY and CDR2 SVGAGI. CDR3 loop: CASSLRGTGGFEQYF. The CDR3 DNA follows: TGTGCCAGCAGCTTGAGAGGGACAGGGGGGTTCGAGCAGTACTTC.

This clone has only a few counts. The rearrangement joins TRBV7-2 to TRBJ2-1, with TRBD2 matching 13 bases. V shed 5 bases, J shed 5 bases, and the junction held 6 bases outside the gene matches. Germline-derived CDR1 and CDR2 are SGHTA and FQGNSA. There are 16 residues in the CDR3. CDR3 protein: CASSAAGTSGNNEQFF. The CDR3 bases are TGTGCCAGCAGCGCCGCCGGGACTAGCGGGAACAATGAGCAGTTCTTC.

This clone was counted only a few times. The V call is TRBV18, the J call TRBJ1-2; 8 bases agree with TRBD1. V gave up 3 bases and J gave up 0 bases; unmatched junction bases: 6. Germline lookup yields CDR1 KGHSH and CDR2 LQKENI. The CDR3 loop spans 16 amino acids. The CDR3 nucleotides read TGTGCCAGCTCACCCCGCCCGGACAGGGCTAACTATGGCTACACCTTC. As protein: CASSPRPDRANYGYTF.

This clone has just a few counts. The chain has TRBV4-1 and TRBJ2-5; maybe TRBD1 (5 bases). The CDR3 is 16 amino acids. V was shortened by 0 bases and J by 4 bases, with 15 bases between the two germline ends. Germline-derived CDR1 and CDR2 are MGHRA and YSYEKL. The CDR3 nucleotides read TGCGCCAGCAGCCAAGAGAGGAGTGGGCAGGGAGAGACCCAGTACTTC. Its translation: CASSQERSGQGETQYF.

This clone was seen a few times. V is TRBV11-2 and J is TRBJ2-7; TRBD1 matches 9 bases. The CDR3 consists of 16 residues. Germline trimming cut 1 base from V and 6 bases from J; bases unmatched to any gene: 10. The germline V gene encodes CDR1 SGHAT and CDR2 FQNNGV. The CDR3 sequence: CASSLGPGQGSFEQYF. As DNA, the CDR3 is TGTGCCAGCAGCTTAGGGCCGGGACAGGGAAGTTTCGAGCAGTACTTC.

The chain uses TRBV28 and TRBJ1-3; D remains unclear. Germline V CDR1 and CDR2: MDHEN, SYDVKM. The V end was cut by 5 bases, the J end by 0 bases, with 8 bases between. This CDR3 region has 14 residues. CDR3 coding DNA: TGTGCCAGCAGTAGGGAGAGCTCTGGAAACACCATATATTTT. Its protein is CASSRESSGNTIYF.

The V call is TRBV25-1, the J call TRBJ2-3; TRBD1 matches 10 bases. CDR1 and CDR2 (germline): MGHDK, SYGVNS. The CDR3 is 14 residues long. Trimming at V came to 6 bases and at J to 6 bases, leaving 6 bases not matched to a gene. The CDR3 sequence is CASSSGQGSDTQYF. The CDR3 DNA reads TGTGCCAGCAGCTCGGGACAGGGGTCCGATACGCAGTATTTT.

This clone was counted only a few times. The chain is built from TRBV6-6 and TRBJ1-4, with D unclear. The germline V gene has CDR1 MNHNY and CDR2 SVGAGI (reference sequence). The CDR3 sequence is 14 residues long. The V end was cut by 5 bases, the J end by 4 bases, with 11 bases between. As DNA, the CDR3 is TGTGCCAGCAGTACCCCCGGGAGTAATGAAAAACTGTTTTTT. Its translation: CASSTPGSNEKLFF.

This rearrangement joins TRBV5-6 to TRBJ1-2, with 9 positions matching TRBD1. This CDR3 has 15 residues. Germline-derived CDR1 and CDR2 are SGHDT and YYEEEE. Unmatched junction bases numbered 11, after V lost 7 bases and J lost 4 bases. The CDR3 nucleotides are TGTGCCAGCGACGGGACAGGGTCCTTAGGCTATGGCTACACCTTC. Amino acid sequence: CASDGTGSLGYGYTF.

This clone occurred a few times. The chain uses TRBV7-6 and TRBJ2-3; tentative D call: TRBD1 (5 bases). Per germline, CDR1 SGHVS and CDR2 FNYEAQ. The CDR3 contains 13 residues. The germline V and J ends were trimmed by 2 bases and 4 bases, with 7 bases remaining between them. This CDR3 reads CASSLQGSDTQYF. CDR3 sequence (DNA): TGTGCCAGCAGCTTACAGGGTTCAGATACGCAGTATTTT.

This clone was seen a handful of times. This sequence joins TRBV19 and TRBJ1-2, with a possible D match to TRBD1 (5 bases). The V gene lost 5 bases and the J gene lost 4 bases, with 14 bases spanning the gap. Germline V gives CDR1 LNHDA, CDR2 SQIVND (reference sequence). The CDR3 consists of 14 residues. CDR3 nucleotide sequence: TGTGCCAGTAGTCCCCACCAGACAGTCTATGGCTACACCTTC. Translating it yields CASSPHQTVYGYTF.

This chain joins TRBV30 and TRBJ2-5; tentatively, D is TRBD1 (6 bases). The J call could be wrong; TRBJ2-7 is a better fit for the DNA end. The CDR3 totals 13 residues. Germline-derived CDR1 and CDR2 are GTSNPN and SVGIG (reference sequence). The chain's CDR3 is CAWRKQGTYEQYF. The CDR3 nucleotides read TGTGCCTGGAGAAAACAGGGCACCTACGAGCAGTACTTC.

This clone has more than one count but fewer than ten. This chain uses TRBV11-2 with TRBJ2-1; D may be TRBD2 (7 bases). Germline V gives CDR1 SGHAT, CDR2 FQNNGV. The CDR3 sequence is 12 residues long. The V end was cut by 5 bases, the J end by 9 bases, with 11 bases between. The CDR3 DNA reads TGTGCCAGCAGCGGGGGGGCCGTTGAGCAGTTCTTC. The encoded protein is CASSGGAVEQFF. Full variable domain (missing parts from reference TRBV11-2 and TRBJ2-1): EAGVAQSPRYKIIEKRQSVAFWCNPISGHATLYWYQQILGQGPKLLIQFQNNGVVDDSQLPKDRFSAERLKGVDSTLKIQPAKLEDSAVYLCASSGGAVEQFFGPGTRLTVL.

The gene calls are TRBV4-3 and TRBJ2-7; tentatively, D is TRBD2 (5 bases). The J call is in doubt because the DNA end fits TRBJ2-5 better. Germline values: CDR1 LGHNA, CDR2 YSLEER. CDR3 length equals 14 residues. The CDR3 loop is CASSQESGGETQYF. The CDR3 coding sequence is TGCGCCAGCAGCCAAGAAAGTGGCGGGGAGACCCAGTACTTC.

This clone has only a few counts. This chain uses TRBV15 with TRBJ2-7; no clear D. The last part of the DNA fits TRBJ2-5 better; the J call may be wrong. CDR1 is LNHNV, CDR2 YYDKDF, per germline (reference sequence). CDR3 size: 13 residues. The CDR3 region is CATSRGLGETQYF. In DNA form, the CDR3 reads TGTGCCACCAGCAGAGGACTCGGGGAGACCCAGTACTTC.